Listed here is a single TCR beta chain. Its antigen is still unknown. The CDR3 has 17 residues. Per germline, CDR1 LGHNA and CDR2 YSLEER. V dropped 1 base and J dropped 2; count of bases not matched to a gene: 9. The PCR ran on 60 Vbeta and 13 Jbeta primers. Measured with immunoSEQ multiplex PCR; TCRdb has only the in-frame clones, and not every one. The sample consists of 160,000 or so clones, around four fifths of them appearing once. These data come from a study of cytomegalovirus exposure and HLA in healthy donors. Study summary: The early release's HLA-typed donors yielded approximately 81 million unique TCRs.

Broader study findings: Immune exposure data for these donors was limited to CMV serostatus. Because they were indistinguishable, some V segments, including TRBV6-2 and TRBV6-3, were excluded.

This receptor was obtained from a man between 18 and 29 years old in good health and CMV-seronegative. The sample comprised PBMCs. The chain is built from TRBV4-3 and TRBJ2-3, with 7 bases matching TRBD2. CDR3 bases: TGCGCCAGCAGCCAAGGTCCCCGGGAGGCCAACACAGATACGCAGTATTTT. Amino acid sequence: CASSQGPREANTDTQYF.